This T cell receptor (beta chain) was captured by sequencing in a study of blood T cell repertoires in COVID-19. Study-level information: Samples taken during acute and convalescent COVID-19 were collected in the United States, Italy and Spain. T cells, B-cell-depleted T cells, or PBMCs provided the cDNA or gDNA that served as material.

Original methodology: Estimates of nucleated cell counts were drawn from the amplification of reference gene primers. Libraries were prepared by immunoSEQ multiplex PCR; TCRdb keeps only in-frame clonotypes and omits some of them. The D gene and trimming were derived from the DNA, and the V and J assignments and clone size from that table. The sample contains a few hundred thousand clones, 85% to 90% of which appear only once. The germline V gene encodes CDR1 KGHSH and CDR2 LQKENI. V lost 5 bases to trimming and J lost 5 bases, with 10 bases between them. The CDR3 has 12 amino acids. J is TRBJ2-7 and V is TRBV18; the D is unclear. Sequencing was done on a sample of peripheral blood. The receptor was derived from a man aged 55 to 69 with acute or convalescent COVID-19. The CDR3 region has the DNA TGTGCCAGCTCAACCACGGTCAACGAGCAGTACTTC. Its protein is CASSTTVNEQYF.